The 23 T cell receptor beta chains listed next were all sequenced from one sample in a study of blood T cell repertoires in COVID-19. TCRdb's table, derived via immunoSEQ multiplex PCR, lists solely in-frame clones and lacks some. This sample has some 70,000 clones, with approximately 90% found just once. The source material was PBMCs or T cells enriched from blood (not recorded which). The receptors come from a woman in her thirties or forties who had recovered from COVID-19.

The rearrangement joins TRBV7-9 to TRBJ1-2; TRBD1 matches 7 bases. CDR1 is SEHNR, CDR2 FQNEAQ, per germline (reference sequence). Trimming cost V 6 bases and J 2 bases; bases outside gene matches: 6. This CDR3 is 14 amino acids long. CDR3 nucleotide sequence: TGTGCCAGCAGTCCTGACAGGGAAAACTATGGCTACACCTTC. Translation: CASSPDRENYGYTF.

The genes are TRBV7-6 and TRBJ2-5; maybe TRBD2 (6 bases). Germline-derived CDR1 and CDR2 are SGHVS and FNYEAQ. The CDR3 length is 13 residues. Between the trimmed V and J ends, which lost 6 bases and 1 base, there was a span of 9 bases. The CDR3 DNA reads TGTGCCAGCAGACTAGCTCCCCAAGAGACCCAGTACTTC. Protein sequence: CASRLAPQETQYF.

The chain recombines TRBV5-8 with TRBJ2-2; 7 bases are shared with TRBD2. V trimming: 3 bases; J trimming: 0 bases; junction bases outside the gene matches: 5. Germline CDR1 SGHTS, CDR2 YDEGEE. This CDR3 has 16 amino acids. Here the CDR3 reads CASSSTGGTNTGELFF. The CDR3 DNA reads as TGTGCCAGCAGCTCCACGGGGGGTACGAACACCGGGGAGCTGTTTTTT.

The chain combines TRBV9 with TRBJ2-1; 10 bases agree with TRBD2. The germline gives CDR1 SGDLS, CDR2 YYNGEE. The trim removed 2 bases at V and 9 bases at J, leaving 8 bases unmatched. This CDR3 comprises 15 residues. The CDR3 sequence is CASSVEAGGPIEQFF. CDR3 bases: TGTGCCAGCAGCGTTGAAGCGGGGGGGCCGATTGAGCAGTTCTTC.

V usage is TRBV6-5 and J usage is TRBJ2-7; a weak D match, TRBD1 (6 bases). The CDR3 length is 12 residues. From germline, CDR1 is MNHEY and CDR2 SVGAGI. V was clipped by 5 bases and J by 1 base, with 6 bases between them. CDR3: CASSTGSYEQYF. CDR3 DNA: TGTGCCAGCAGTACAGGGTCCTACGAGCAGTACTTC.

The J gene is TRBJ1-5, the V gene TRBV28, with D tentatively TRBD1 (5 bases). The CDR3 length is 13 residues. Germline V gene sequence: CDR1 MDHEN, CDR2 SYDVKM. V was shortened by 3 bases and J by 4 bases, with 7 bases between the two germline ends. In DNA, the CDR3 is TGTGCCAGCAGTTTTACAGGTAATCAGCCCCAGCATTTT. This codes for CASSFTGNQPQHF.

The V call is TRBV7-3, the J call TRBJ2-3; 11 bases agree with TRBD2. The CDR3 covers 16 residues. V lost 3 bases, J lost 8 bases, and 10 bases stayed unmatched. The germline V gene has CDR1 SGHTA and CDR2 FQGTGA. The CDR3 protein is CASSLMISGGAATQYF. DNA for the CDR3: TGTGCCAGCAGCTTGATGATTAGCGGGGGGGCCGCTACGCAGTATTTT.

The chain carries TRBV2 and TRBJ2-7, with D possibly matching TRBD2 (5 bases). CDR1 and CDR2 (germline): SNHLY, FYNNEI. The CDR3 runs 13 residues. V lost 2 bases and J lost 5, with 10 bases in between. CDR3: CASSEPGVNEQYF. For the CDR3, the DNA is TGTGCCAGCAGTGAACCCGGGGTCAACGAGCAGTACTTC. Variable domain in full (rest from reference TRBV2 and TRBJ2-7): EPEVTQTPSHQVTQMGQEVILRCVPISNHLYFYWYRQILGQKVEFLVSFYNNEISEKSEIFDDQFSVERPDGSNFTLKIRSTKLEDSAMYFCASSEPGVNEQYFGPGTRLTVT.

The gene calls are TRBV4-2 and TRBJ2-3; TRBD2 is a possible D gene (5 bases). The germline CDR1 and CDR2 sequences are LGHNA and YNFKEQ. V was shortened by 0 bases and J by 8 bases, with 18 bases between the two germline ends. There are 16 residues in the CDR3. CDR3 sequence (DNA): TGTGCCAGCAGCCAAGATCCCGGGGATACACGGGGTACGCAGTATTTT. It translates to CASSQDPGDTRGTQYF.

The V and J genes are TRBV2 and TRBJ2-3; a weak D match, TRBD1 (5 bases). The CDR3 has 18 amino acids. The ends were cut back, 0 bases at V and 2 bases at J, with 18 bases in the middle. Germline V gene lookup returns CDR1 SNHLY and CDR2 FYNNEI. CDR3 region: CASSEALIRSGITDTQYF. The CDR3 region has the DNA TGTGCCAGCAGTGAAGCGCTAATCAGGTCAGGGATCACAGATACGCAGTATTTT.

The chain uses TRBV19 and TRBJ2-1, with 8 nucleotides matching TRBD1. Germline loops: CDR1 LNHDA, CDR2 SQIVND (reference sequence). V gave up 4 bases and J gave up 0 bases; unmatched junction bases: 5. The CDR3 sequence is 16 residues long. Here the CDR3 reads CASSKPGGPSYNEQFF. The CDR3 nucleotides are TGTGCCAGTAGTAAGCCAGGGGGCCCCTCCTACAATGAGCAGTTCTTC.

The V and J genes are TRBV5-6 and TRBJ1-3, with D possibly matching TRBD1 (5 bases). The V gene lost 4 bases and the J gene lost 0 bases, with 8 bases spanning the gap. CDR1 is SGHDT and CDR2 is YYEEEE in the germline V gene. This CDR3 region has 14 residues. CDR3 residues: CASSPGVSGNTIYF. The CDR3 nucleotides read TGTGCCAGCAGCCCGGGGGTCTCTGGAAACACCATATATTTT. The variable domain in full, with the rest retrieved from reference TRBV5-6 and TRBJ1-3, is DAGVTQSPTHLIKTRGQQVTLRCSPKSGHDTVSWYQQALGQGPQFIFQYYEEEERQRGNFPDRFSGHQFPNYSSELNVNALLLGDSALYLCASSPGVSGNTIYFGEGSWLTVV.

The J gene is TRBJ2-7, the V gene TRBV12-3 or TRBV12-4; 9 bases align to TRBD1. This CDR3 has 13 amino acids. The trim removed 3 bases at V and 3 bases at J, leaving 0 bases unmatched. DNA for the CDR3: TGTGCCAGCAGTTTGACAGGGGGCTACGAGCAGTACTTC. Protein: CASSLTGGYEQYF.

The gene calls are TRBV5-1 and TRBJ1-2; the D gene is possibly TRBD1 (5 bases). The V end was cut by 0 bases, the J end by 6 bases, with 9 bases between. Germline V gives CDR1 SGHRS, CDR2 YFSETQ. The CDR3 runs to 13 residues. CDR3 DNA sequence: TGCGCCAGCAGCTTGGCCCGGGGGGATGGCTACACCTTC. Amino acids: CASSLARGDGYTF.

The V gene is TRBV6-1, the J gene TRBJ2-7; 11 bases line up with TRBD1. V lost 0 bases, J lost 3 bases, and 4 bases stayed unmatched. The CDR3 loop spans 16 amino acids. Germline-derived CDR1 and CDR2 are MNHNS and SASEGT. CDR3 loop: CASSEAAGTGGYEQYF. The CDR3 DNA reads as TGTGCCAGCAGTGAAGCGGCCGGGACAGGGGGCTACGAGCAGTACTTC.

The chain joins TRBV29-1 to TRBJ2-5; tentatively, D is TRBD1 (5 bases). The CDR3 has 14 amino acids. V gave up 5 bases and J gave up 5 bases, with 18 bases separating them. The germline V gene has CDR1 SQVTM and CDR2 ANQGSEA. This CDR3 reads CSVSQGTGWETQYF. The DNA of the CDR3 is TGCAGCGTTTCGCAGGGTACAGGTTGGGAGACCCAGTACTTC.

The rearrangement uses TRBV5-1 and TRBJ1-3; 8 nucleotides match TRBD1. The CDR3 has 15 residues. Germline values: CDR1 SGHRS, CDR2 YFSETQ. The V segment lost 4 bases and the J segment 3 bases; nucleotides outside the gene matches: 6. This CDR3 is CASSLRTGFGNTIYF. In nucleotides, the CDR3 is TGCGCCAGCAGCCTGCGGACAGGGTTTGGAAACACCATATATTTT.

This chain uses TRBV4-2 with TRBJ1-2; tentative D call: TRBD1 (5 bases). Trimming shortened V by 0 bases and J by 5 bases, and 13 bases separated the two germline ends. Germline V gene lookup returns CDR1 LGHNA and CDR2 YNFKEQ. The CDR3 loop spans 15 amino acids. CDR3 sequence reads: CASSQEGAVGYGYTF. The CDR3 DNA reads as TGTGCCAGCAGCCAAGAAGGGGCGGTTGGGTATGGCTACACCTTC.

As DNA, the CDR3 is TGTGCCTGCCTCCAAGGGGCTGAAGCTTTCTTT. It is translated as CACLQGAEAFF. The genes are TRBV11-2 and TRBJ1-1, with a weak D call TRBD1 (5 bases). Germline CDR1 reads SGHAT; CDR2 reads FQNNGV. Trimming took off 11 bases at V and 6 bases at J, with 13 bases between the two ends. The CDR3 extends over 11 amino acids.

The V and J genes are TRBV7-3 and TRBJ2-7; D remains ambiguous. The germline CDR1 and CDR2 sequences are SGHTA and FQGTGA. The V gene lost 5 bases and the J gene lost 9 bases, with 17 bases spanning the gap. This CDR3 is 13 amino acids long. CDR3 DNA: TGTGCCAGCAGCGAAGGCCTAGGCCTTTTGCAGTACTTC. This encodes CASSEGLGLLQYF.

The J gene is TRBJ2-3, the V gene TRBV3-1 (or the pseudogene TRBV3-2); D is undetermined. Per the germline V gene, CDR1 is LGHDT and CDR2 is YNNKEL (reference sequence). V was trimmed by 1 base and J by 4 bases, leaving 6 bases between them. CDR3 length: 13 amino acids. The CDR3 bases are TGTGCCAGCAGCCAAGGAGGAGCAGATACGCAGTATTTT. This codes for CASSQGGADTQYF.

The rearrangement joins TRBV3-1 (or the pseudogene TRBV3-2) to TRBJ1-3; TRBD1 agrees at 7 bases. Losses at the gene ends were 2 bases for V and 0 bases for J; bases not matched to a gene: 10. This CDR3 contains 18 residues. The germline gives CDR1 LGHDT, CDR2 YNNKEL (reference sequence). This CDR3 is CASSQTGVALLSGNTIYF. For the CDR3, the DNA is TGTGCCAGCAGCCAAACAGGGGTAGCCCTCCTCTCTGGAAACACCATATATTTT.

The CDR3 DNA reads as TGCAGCGTGAGACAGGGGATGAACACTGAAGCTTTCTTT. The encoded protein is CSVRQGMNTEAFF. The genes are TRBV29-1 and TRBJ1-1; 8 bases are shared with TRBD1. CDR3 size: 13 residues. Looked up from germline, CDR1 is SQVTM and CDR2 is ANQGSEA. V dropped 6 bases and J dropped 0; count of bases not matched to a gene: 3. The whole variable domain, remainder taken from reference TRBV29-1 and TRBJ1-1, is SAVISQKPSRDICQRGTSLTIQCQVDSQVTMMFWYRQQPGQSLTLIATANQGSEATYESGFVIDKFPISRPNLTFSTLTVSNMSPEDSSIYLCSVRQGMNTEAFFGQGTRLTVV.